Listed below are T cell receptor beta chains from one sample, sequenced in a study of control samples from healthy donors and cancer patients. Method: immunoSEQ multiplex PCR; TCRdb's copy keeps in-frame clones and lacks some. The sample lists 250,000 to 300,000 clones; around 79% were seen once. The sequenced sample consisted of PBMCs. Receptor source: an older woman with lung cancer. The CDR3 runs from the conserved cysteine through the conserved F or W. Each record gives: D gene, clone size, V gene, J gene, CDR3 protein, CDR3 DNA. D genes are given only for firm matches. Size tells how often a clone was seen (once, few, many) or the class of an expanded clone, and some rows leave it out.

>.|.|TRBV5-1|TRBJ2-7
CASSHDQTYEQYF
TGCGCCAGCAGCCACGACCAAACCTACGAGCAGTACTTC
>.|.|TRBV6-1|TRBJ1-1
CASSDLDRYTEAFF
TGTGCCAGCAGTGACCTAGACAGGTACACTGAAGCTTTCTTT
>TRBD2|.|TRBV5-8|TRBJ2-1
CASSVPLAGGDNEQFF
TGTGCCAGCAGCGTACCTCTAGCGGGAGGGGATAATGAGCAGTTCTTC
>.|once|TRBV12-3/TRBV12-4|TRBJ2-6
CASSLTRANVLTF
TGTGCCAGCAGTTTGACGCGGGCCAACGTCCTGACTTTC
>.|few|TRBV9|TRBJ1-4
CASSVGTLSNEKLFF
TGTGCCAGCAGCGTAGGAACGTTATCTAATGAAAAACTGTTTTTT
>TRBD2|.|TRBV9|TRBJ2-3
CASSVDPSGGTDTQYF
TGTGCCAGCAGCGTAGATCCTAGCGGGGGCACAGATACGCAGTATTTT
>.|.|TRBV5-8|TRBJ1-2
CASSLGSNGGYTF
TGTGCCAGCAGCTTAGGATCCAACGGTGGCTACACCTTC
>TRBD2|.|TRBV5-4|TRBJ2-3
CASSLALAGNTDTQYF
TGTGCCAGCAGCTTGGCGCTAGCGGGGAACACAGATACGCAGTATTTT
>.|.|TRBV12-3/TRBV12-4|TRBJ1-2
CASSLGQIYGYTF
TGTGCCAGCAGTTTAGGACAGATCTATGGCTACACCTTC
>TRBD2|.|TRBV28|TRBJ2-7
CASRGERELSSYEQYF
TGTGCCAGCAGGGGAGAGCGGGAGTTATCCTCCTACGAGCAGTACTTC
>TRBD1|.|TRBV9|TRBJ1-1
CASSVGQGRAFF
TGTGCCAGCAGCGTAGGACAGGGGAGGGCTTTCTTT
>.|once|TRBV18|TRBJ1-6
CASSPDLVNNSPLHF
TGTGCCAGCTCACCGGACCTTGTGAATAATTCACCCCTCCACTTT
>.|.|TRBV4-1|TRBJ1-3
CASSQGQTTGDTIYF
TGCGCCAGCAGCCAAGGACAGACCACTGGGGACACCATATATTTT
>TRBD1|.|TRBV4-1|TRBJ1-1
CASSPRDRGQRGTEAFF
TGCGCCAGCAGCCCCCGGGACAGGGGCCAACGGGGCACTGAAGCTTTCTTT
>TRBD1|few|TRBV6-5|TRBJ1-2
CASSPRPVRGLGYTF
TGTGCCAGCAGTCCTAGGCCTGTGAGGGGGCTTGGCTACACCTTC
>.|.|TRBV3-1/TRBV3-2|TRBJ1-1
CASSPRLNTEAFF
TGTGCCAGCAGCCCCCGGTTGAACACTGAAGCTTTCTTT
>TRBD1|.|TRBV5-1|TRBJ2-3
CASSLFQGGTDTQYF
TGCGCCAGCAGCTTATTTCAGGGGGGCACAGATACGCAGTATTTT
>.|.|TRBV12-3/TRBV12-4|TRBJ2-2
CASGQTGTGELFF
TGTGCCAGCGGACAGACGGGAACCGGGGAGCTGTTTTTT
>TRBD1|.|TRBV7-8|TRBJ2-1
CASSARGIEQFF
TGTGCCAGCAGCGCCAGGGGGATTGAGCAGTTCTTC
>TRBD1|.|TRBV4-1|TRBJ1-5
CASSQEGQGAPSNQPQHF
TGCGCCAGCAGCCAAGAAGGACAGGGGGCACCTAGCAATCAGCCCCAGCATTTT
>.|.|TRBV4-1|TRBJ2-5
CASSQDIMKGTQYF
TGCGCCAGCAGCCAAGATATCATGAAAGGGACCCAGTACTTC
>.|.|TRBV7-9|TRBJ1-2
CASSLGVYGYTF
TGTGCCAGCAGCTTGGGAGTTTATGGCTACACCTTC
>.|.|TRBV5-6|TRBJ1-5
CASSLGWSNQPQHF
TGTGCCAGCAGTCTGGGTTGGAGCAATCAGCCCCAGCATTTT
>.|.|TRBV9|TRBJ2-5
CASSVGQPQETQYF
TGTGCCAGCAGCGTAGGTCAACCGCAAGAGACCCAGTACTTC
>TRBD1|.|TRBV19|TRBJ2-1
CASSRDRDGYNEQFF
TGTGCCAGTAGTAGGGACAGGGATGGCTACAATGAGCAGTTCTTC
>.|.|TRBV25-1|TRBJ1-1
CASSEPLGGGRTEAFF
TGTGCCAGCAGTGAACCCCTCGGGGGAGGAAGGACTGAAGCTTTCTTT
>.|.|TRBV19|TRBJ1-5
CASSMERNQPQHF
TGTGCCAGTAGTATGGAGAGGAATCAGCCCCAGCATTTT
>.|once|TRBV6-5|TRBJ1-2
CASRQGLGYTF
TGTGCCAGCAGACAGGGATTGGGCTACACCTTC
>.|once|TRBV18|TRBJ1-2
CASSPPAGSDYGYTF
TGTGCCAGCTCACCACCGGCAGGGTCGGACTATGGCTACACCTTC
>.|.|TRBV10-3|TRBJ2-1
CAIRSDGNNEQFF
TGTGCCATCAGGTCGGACGGGAACAATGAGCAGTTCTTC
>TRBD2|.|TRBV27|TRBJ2-3
CASSQRTSGGADTQYF
TGTGCCAGCAGTCAACGGACTAGCGGGGGCGCAGATACGCAGTATTTT
>.|.|TRBV18|TRBJ2-3
CASSPLSSTDTQYF
TGTGCCAGCTCACCACTGTCTAGCACAGATACGCAGTATTTT
>TRBD2|once|TRBV9|TRBJ2-2
CASSAGTINTGELFF
TGTGCCAGCAGCGCCGGGACTATCAACACCGGGGAGCTGTTTTTT
>TRBD1|.|TRBV15|TRBJ2-7
CATSGEGQGGSYEQYF
TGTGCCACCAGCGGAGAGGGACAGGGCGGGTCCTACGAGCAGTACTTC
>TRBD1|.|TRBV2|TRBJ1-1
CASSRRTGNTEAFF
TGTGCCAGCAGTCGCCGGACAGGGAACACTGAAGCTTTCTTT
>.|once|TRBV3-1/TRBV3-2|TRBJ1-2
CASTTSLRGWGYTF
TGTGCCAGCACCACCTCGTTGAGGGGCTGGGGCTACACCTTC